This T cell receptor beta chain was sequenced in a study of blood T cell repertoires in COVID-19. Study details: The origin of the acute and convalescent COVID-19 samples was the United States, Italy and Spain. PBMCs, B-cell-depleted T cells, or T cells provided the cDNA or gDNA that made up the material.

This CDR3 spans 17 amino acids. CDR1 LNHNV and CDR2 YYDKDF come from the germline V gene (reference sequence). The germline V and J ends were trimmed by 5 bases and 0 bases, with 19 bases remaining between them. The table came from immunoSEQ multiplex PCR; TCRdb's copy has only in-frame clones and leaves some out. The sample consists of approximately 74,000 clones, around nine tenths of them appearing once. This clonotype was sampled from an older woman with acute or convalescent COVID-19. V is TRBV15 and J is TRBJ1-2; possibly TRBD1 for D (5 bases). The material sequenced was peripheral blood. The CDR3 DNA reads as TGTGCCACCAGCTACACAGCGGACGGGGGGACTAACTATGGCTACACCTTC. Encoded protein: CATSYTADGGTNYGYTF.